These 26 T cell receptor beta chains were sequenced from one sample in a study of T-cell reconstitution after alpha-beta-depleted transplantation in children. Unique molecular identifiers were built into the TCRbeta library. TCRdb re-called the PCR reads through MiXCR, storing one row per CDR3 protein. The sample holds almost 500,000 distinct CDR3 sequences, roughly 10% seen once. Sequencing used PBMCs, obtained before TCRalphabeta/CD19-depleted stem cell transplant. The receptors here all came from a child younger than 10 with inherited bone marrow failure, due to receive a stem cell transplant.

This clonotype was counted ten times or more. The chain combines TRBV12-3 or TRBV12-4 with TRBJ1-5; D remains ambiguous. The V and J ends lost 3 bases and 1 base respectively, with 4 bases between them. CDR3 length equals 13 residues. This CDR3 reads CASSFISNQPQHF. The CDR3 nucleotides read TGTGCCAGCAGTTTTATCAGCAATCAGCCCCAGCATTTT.

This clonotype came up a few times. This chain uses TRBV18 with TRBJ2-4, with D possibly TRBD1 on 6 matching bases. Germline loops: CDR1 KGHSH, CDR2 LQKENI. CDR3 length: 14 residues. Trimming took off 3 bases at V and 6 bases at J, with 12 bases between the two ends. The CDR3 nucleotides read TGTGCCAGCTCACCGGGACAACAGTTAAACATTCAGTACTTC. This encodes CASSPGQQLNIQYF.

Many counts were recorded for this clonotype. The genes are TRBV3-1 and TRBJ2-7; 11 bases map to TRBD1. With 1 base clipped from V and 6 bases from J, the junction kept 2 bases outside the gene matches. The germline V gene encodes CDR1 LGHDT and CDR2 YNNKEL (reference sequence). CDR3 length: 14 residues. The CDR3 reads CASSQGGTGGEQYF. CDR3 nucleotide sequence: TGTGCCAGCAGCCAAGGAGGGACAGGGGGCGAGCAGTACTTC.

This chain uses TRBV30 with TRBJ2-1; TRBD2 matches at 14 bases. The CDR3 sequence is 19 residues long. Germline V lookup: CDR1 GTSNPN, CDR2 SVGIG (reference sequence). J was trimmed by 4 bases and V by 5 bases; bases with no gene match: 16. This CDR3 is CAWSYQPGLAGVSYNEQFF. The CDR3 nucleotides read TGTGCCTGGTCTTACCAACCGGGACTAGCGGGAGTCTCGTACAATGAGCAGTTCTTC.

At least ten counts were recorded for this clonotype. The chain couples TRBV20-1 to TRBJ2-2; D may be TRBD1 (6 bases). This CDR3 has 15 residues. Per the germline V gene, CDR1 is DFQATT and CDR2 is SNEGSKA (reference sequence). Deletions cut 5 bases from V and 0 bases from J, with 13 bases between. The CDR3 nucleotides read TGCAGTGCTTCGTTGACAGGCCCGAACACCGGGGAGCTGTTTTTT. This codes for CSASLTGPNTGELFF.

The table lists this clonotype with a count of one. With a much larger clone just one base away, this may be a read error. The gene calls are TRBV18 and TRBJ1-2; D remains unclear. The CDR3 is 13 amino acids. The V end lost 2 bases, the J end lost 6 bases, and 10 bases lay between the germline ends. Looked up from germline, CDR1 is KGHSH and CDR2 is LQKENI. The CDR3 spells CASSPDKGHGYTF. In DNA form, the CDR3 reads TGTGCCAGCTCACCAGACAAGGGTCATGGCTACACCTTC.

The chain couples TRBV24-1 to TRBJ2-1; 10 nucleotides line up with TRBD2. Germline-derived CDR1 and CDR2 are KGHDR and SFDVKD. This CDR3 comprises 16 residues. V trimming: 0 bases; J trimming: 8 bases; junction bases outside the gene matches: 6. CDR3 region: CATSDLGLAALDEQFF. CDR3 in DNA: TGTGCCACCAGTGATTTGGGACTAGCGGCTCTCGATGAGCAGTTCTTC.

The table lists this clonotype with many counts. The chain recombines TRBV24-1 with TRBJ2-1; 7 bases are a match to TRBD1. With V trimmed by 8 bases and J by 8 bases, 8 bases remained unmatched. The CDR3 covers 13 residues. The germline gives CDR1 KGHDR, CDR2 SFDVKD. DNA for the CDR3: TGTGCCACCAAGAAGACAGGGACCGATGAGCAGTTCTTC. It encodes CATKKTGTDEQFF.

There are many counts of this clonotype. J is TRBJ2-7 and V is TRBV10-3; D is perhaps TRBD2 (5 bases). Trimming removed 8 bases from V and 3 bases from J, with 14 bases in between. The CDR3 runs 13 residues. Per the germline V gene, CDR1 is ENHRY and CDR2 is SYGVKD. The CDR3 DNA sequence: TGTGCCATCCGGGATCCTGAAAACTACGAGCAGTACTTC. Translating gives CAIRDPENYEQYF.

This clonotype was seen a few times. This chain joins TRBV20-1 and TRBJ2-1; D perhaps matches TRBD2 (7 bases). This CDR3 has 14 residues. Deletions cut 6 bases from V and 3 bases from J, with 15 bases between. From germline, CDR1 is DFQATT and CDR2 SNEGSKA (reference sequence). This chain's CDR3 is CSAGAGALYNEQFF. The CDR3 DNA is TGCAGTGCCGGGGCGGGGGCGCTCTACAATGAGCAGTTCTTC.

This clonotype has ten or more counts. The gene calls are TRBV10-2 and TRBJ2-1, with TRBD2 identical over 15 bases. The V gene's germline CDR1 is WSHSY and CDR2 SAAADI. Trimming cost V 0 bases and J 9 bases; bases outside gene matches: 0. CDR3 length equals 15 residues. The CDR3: CASSESGLAGGEQFF. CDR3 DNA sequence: TGCGCCAGCAGTGAGTCGGGACTAGCGGGAGGTGAGCAGTTCTTC.

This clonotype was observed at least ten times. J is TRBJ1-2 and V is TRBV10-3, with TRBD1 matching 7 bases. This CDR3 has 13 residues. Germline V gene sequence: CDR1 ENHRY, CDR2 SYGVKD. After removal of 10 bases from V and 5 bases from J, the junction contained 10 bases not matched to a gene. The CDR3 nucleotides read TGTGCCAGCACGCCCGACAGGGCTTATGGCTACACCTTC. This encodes CASTPDRAYGYTF.

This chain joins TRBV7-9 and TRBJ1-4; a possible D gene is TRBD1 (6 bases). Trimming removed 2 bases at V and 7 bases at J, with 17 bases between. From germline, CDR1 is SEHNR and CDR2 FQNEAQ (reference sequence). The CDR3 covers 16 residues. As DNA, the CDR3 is TGTGCCAGCAGCTTATTCGGGGTCAGGGGAGGTGAAAAACTGTTTTTT. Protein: CASSLFGVRGGEKLFF.

The CDR3 nucleotides are TGCGCCAGCAGCCAAATCGGGACAGACTATGGCTACACCTTC. Translating it yields CASSQIGTDYGYTF. V usage is TRBV5-1 and J usage is TRBJ1-2, with TRBD1 identical over 7 bases. J gave up 3 bases and V 4 bases, and 6 bases lay outside the gene matches. CDR3 size: 14 residues. Per germline, CDR1 SGHRS and CDR2 YFSETQ.

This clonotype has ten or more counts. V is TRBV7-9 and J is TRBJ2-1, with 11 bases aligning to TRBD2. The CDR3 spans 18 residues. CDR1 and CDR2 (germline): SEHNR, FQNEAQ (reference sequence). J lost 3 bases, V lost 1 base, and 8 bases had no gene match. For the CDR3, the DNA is TGTGCCAGCAGCTTAGTTGTACTAGCGGGAGTTCGCTACAATGAGCAGTTCTTC. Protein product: CASSLVVLAGVRYNEQFF.

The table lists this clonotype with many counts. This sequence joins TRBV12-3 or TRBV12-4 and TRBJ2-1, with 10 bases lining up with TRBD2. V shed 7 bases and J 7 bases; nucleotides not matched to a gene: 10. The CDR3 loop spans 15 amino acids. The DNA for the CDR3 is TGTGCCAGCACCACGGGACTAGCGACGACGAATGAGCAGTTCTTC. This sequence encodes CASTTGLATTNEQFF.

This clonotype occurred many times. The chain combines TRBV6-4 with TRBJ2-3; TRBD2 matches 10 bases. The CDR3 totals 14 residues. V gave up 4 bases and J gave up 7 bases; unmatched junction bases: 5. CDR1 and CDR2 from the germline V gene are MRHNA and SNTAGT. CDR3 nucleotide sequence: TGTGCCAGCAGTGTACTAGCGGGACTTCATACGCAGTATTTT. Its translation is CASSVLAGLHTQYF.

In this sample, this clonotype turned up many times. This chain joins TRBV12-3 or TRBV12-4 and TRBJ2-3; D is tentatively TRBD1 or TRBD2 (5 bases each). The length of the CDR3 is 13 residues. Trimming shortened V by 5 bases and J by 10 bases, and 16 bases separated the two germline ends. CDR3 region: CASSGDLQAAQYF. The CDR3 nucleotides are TGTGCCAGCAGTGGGGACCTCCAAGCGGCGCAGTATTTT.

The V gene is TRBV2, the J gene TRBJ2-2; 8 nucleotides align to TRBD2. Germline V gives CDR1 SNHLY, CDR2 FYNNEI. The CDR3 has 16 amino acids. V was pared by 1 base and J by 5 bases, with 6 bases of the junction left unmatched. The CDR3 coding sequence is TGTGCCAGCAGTGAAGATGCAGCGGGAGTAACCGGGGAGCTGTTTTTT. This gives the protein CASSEDAAGVTGELFF.

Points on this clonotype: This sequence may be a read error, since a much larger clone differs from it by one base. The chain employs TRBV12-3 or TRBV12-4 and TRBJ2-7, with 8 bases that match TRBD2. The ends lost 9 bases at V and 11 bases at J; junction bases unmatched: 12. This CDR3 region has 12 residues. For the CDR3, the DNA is TGTGCCAGGAGTCGCGGGACTAGGGTGGAGTACTTC. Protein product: CARSRGTRVEYF.

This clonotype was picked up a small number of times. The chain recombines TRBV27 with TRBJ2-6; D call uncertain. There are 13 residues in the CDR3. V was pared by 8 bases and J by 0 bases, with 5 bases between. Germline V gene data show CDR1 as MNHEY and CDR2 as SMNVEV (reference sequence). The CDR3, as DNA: TGTGCCAGCGGATTCTCTGGGGCCAACGTCCTGACTTTC. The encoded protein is CASGFSGANVLTF.

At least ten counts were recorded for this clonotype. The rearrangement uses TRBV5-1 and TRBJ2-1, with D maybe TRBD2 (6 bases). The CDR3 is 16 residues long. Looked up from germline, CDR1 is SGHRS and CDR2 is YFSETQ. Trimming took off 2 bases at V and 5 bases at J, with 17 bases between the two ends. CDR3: CASSLDSGLFHNEQFF. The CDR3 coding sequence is TGCGCCAGCAGCTTAGATTCGGGACTCTTCCACAATGAGCAGTTCTTC.

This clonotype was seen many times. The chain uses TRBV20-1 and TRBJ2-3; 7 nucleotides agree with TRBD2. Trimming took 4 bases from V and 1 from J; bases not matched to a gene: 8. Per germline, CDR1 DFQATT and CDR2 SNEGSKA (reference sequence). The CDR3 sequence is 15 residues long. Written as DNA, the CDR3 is TGCAGTGCTATAATCGCGGGAGTCGGCACAGATACGCAGTATTTT. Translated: CSAIIAGVGTDTQYF.

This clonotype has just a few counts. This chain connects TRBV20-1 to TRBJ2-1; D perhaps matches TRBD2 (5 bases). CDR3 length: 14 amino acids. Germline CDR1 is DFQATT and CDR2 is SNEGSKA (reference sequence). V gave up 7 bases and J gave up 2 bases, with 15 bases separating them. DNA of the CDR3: TGCAGTGAGGTAGTGGCGGGCCCCTACAATGAGCAGTTCTTC. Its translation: CSEVVAGPYNEQFF.

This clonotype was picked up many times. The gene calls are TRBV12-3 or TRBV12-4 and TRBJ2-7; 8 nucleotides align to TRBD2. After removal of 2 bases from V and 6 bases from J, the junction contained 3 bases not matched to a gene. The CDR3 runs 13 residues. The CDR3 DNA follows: TGTGCCAGCAGTTTAAGTCTAGCGGGCGAGCAGTACTTC. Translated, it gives CASSLSLAGEQYF.

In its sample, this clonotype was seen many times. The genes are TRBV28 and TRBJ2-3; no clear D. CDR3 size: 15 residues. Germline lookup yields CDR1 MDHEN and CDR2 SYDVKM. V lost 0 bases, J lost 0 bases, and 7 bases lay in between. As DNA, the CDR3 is TGTGCCAGCAGTTTATGGGGTTCTAGCACAGATACGCAGTATTTT. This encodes CASSLWGSSTDTQYF.